This T cell receptor beta chain was documented in a study of T cells after yellow fever vaccination. About the research overall: Low-cell-number fractions were prepared with SMART-Seq v4 Ultra Low Input.

Trimming cost V 3 bases and J 8 bases; bases outside gene matches: 5. The CDR3 has 14 amino acids. Looked up from germline, CDR1 is SGHNT and CDR2 is YYREEE (reference sequence). TCRdb processed the 5' RACE reads anew with MiXCR; each CDR3 protein has one entry. The sample includes approximately 580,000 distinct CDR3 sequences, about a sixth seen only once; the top ten take roughly 17%. This clonotype appeared a single time. The sequences come from PBMCs, collected less than 6 days after the first yellow fever vaccination. The chain joins TRBV5-4 to TRBJ2-1, with 10 nucleotides matching TRBD1. The receptor was isolated from a man aged 18 to 29 who received the YFV17D yellow fever vaccine. The CDR3 DNA reads TGTGCCAGCAGCTCAGGGACAGGGGAACATGAGCAGTTCTTC. This encodes CASSSGTGEHEQFF.